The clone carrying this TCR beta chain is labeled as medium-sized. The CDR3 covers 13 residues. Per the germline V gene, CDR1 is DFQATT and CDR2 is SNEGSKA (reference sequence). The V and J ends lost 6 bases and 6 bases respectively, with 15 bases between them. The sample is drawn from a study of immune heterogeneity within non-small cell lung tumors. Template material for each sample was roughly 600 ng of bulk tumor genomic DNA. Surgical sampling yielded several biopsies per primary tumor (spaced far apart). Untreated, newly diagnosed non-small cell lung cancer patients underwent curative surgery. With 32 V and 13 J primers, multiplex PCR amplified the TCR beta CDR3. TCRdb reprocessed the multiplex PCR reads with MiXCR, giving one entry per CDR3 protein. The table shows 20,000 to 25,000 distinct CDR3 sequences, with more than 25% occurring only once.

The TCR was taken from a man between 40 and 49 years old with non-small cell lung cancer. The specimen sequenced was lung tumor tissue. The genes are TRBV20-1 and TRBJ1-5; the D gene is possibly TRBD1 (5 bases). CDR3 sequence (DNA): TGCAGTGCCCCCCGAGGTAGGGGTCAGCCCCAGCATTTT. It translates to CSAPRGRGQPQHF.